The clone carrying this T cell receptor (beta chain) was found once. Its antigen remains unidentified. The primer mix had 60 Vbeta and 13 Jbeta primers. Authors' analysis steps: Approximately 87 million unique TCR beta chains, 9 million to 11 million shared, were counted in a later analysis. The repertoire was sequenced with immunoSEQ multiplex PCR; TCRdb's copy has only in-frame clones and lacks some. Clonal size and the V and J genes are those of that table, whereas D and trimming came from the DNA. The data show more than 85,000 clones, with 70% to 85% seen just once and around 5.9% held by the top ten. This entry is derived from a study of cytomegalovirus exposure and HLA in healthy donors. General study results and limits: Cytomegalovirus association was assigned to some 160 TCR beta chains. A later analysis linked about 17,000 TCR beta sequences to HLA alleles at 0.05 false discovery rate. CMV serostatus alone was available as immune exposure information.

There are 15 residues in the CDR3. V lost 0 bases to trimming and J lost 8 bases; unmatched junction nucleotides: 8. The germline CDR1 and CDR2 sequences are LNHDA and SQIVND (reference sequence). V and J are TRBV19 and TRBJ2-3; TRBD2 matches 7 bases. The specimen sequenced was PBMCs. The clonotype comes from a man in his thirties or forties in good health and CMV-seropositive. The CDR3 DNA follows: TGTGCCAGTAGTATAGATTTGGGGGGGGGAGGTACGCAGTATTTT. This codes for CASSIDLGGGGTQYF.